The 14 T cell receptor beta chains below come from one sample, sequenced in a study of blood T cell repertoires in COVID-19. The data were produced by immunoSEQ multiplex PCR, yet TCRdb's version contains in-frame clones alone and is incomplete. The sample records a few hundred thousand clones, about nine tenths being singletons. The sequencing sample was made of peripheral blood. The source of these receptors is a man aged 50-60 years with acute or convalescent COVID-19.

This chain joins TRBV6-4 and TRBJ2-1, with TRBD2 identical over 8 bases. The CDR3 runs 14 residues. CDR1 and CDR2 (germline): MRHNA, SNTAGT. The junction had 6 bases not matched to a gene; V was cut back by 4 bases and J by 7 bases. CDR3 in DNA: TGTGCCAGCAGTGTCGGGGGGGTAAAGAATGAGCAGTTCTTC. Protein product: CASSVGGVKNEQFF.

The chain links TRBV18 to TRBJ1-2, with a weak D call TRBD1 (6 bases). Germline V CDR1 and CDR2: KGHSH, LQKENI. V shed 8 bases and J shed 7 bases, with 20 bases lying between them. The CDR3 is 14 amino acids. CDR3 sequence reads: CASLDRLTMGGYTF. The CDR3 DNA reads TGTGCCAGCCTTGACAGGTTAACTATGGGTGGCTACACCTTC.

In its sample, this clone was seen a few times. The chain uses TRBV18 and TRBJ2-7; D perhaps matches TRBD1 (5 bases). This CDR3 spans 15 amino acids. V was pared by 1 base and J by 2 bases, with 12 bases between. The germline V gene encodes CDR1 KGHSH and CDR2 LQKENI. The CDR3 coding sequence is TGTGCCAGCTCACCACGCGACGGACAACCCTACGAGCAGTACTTC. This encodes CASSPRDGQPYEQYF.

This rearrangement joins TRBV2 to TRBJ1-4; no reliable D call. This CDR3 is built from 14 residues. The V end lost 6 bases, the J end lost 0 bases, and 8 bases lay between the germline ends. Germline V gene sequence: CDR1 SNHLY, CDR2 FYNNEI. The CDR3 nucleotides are TGTGCCAGCAGCAGACTGACAACTAATGAAAAACTGTTTTTT. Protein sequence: CASSRLTTNEKLFF.

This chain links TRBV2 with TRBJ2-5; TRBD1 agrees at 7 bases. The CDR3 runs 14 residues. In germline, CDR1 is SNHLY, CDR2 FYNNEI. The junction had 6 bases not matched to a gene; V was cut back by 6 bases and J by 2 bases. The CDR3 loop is CASRQGLGQETQYF. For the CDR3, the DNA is TGTGCCAGCAGACAGGGGTTGGGGCAAGAGACCCAGTACTTC.

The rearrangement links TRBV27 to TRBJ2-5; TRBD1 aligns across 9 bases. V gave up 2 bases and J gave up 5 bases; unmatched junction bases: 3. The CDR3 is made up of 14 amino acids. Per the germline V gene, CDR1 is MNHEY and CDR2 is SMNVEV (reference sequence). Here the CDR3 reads CASSLHRGLETQYF. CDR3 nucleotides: TGTGCCAGCAGTTTACACAGGGGGCTGGAGACCCAGTACTTC.

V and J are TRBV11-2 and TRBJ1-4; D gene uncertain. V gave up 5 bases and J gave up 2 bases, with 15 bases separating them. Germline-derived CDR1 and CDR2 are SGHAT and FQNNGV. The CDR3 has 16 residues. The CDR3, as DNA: TGTGCCAGCAGCCCAGCCCACAAGCGTACTAATGAAAAACTGTTTTTT. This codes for CASSPAHKRTNEKLFF. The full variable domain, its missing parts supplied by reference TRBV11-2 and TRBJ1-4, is EAGVAQSPRYKIIEKRQSVAFWCNPISGHATLYWYQQILGQGPKLLIQFQNNGVVDDSQLPKDRFSAERLKGVDSTLKIQPAKLEDSAVYLCASSPAHKRTNEKLFFGSGTQLSVL.

CDR3 DNA: TGTGCCAGCATGGGGGCGTACTACGAGCAGTACTTC. Amino acids: CASMGAYYEQYF. This chain links TRBV6-5 with TRBJ2-7; tentatively, D is TRBD1 (6 bases). Germline V gene data show CDR1 as MNHEY and CDR2 as SVGAGI. The CDR3 is 12 residues long. Trimming left V 7 bases short and J 3 bases short, with 10 bases between.

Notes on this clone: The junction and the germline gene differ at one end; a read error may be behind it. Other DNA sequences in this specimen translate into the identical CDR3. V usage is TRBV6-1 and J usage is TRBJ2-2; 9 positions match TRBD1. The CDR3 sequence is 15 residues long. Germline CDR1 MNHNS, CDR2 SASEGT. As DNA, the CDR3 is TGCGCCAGCAGTGACCACAGGGGGCTTGGCGGGGAGCTGTTTTTT. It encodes CASSDHRGLGGELFF.

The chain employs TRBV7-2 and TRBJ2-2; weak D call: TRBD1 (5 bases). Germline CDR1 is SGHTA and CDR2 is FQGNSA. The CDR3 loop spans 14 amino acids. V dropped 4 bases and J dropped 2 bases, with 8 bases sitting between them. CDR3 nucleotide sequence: TGTGCCAGCAGCTGGGGCAGCAACACCGGGGAGCTGTTTTTT. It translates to CASSWGSNTGELFF. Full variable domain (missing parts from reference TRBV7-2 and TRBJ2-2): GAGVSQSPSNKVTEKGKDVELRCDPISGHTALYWYRQSLGQGLEFLIYFQGNSAPDKSGLPSDRFSAERTGGSVSTLTIQRTQQEDSAVYLCASSWGSNTGELFFGEGSRLTVL.

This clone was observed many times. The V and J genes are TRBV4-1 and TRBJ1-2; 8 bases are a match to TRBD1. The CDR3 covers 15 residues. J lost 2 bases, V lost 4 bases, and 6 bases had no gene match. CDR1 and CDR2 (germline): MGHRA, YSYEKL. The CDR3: CASSPRTGGNYGYTF. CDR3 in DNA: TGCGCCAGCAGCCCCCGAACAGGGGGAAACTATGGCTACACCTTC.

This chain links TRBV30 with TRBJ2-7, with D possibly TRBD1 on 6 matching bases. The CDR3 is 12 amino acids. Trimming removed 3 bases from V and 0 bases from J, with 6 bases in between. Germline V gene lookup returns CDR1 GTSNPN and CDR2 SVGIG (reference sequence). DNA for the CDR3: TGTGCCTGGAGGGACAGCTCCTACGAGCAGTACTTC. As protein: CAWRDSSYEQYF.

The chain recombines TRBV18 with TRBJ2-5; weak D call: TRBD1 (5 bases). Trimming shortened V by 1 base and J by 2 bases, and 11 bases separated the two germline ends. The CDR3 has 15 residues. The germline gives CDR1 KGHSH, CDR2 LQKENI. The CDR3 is CASSPRAGLQETQYF. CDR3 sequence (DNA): TGTGCCAGCTCACCACGAGCAGGGTTACAAGAGACCCAGTACTTC.

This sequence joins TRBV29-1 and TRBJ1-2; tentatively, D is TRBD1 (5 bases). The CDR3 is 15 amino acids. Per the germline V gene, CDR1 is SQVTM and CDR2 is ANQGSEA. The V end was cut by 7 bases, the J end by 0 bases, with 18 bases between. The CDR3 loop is CSAEKPTGANYGYTF. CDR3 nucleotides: TGCAGCGCCGAAAAACCTACAGGTGCTAACTATGGCTACACCTTC. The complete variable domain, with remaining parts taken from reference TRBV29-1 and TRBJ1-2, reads SAVISQKPSRDICQRGTSLTIQCQVDSQVTMMFWYRQQPGQSLTLIATANQGSEATYESGFVIDKFPISRPNLTFSTLTVSNMSPEDSSIYLCSAEKPTGANYGYTFGSGTRLTVV.